A selection of T cell receptor beta chains follows, all from one sample in a study of T cells in Graves' hyperthyroidism and ophthalmopathy. In TCRdb, the multiplex PCR reads were re-called with MiXCR into one record per CDR3 protein. This sample has 490,000 or so distinct CDR3 sequences; 20% to 25% occur once, and the top ten carry 49%. The specimen was blood. The receptor source for this set is a woman aged 70-85 years with Graves' ophthalmopathy. Each CDR3 is given with its conserved first and last residue. The order of the fields is V gene, CDR3 protein.

>TRBV20-1
CSAPLGGLGTEAFF
>TRBV4-1
CASSRKRGNEQFF
>TRBV5-4
CASSPQGLLAETQYF
>TRBV19
CASSSVRGETEAFF
>TRBV27
CASSLRTGGPGANVLTF
>TRBV27
CASSLRPRLGTGELFF
>TRBV11-1
CASSALSRGYTEAFF
>TRBV27
CASATQAGVINEKLFF
>TRBV12-3/TRBV12-4
CASSLGSAGINYGYTF
>TRBV10-3
CAISADGTNQPQHF
>TRBV27
CASSWVYADTQYF
>TRBV10-3
CAISEKGAGELFF
>TRBV11-2
CASSLGGGVDEQYF
>TRBV19
CASSPGTGVNEKLFF
>TRBV20-1
CSAGDGGSGELFF
>TRBV11-1
CASTTLRGAHSTDTQYF
>TRBV20-1
CSATASTDTQYF
>TRBV7-2
CASSPPLSIQYF
>TRBV19
CASSTTGTGGVETQYF
>TRBV6-2/TRBV6-3
CASTGQARPNNEQFF
>TRBV27
CASSRFQGAFQETQYF
>TRBV7-9
CASSEGLAGGHTREQFF
>TRBV28
CASSSHRYYEQYF
>TRBV11-2
CASSSGQGQTQYF
>TRBV20-1
CSASDRGQSWNIQYF
>TRBV30
CAWREIETQYF
>TRBV9
CASSPEGGGKLFF
>TRBV7-2
CASSQDWRGTEAFF
>TRBV28
CASSSLNTGELFF
>TRBV20-1
CSARVVGHQETQYF
>TRBV2
CASRPWGNQPQHF
>TRBV2
CASNRHGGYNEQFF
>TRBV7-3
CASSAGTSGSATQYF
>TRBV12-3/TRBV12-4
CASSLGQGTTEAFF
>TRBV12-3/TRBV12-4
CASRTSPENEQFF
>TRBV5-1
CASRTGLQLGTEQYF
>TRBV2
CASNQGSRRGNEQFF
>TRBV3-1
CASSLTGVEAFF
>TRBV9
CASSVEPSGSTGNIQYF
>TRBV15
CATSRETGIYEQYF
>TRBV27
CASSETIVTYGYTF
>TRBV7-2
CASSLIFRGGFDEQFF
>TRBV5-1
CASSQSGLTNTGELFF
>TRBV5-1
CASSLFIGELFF
>TRBV7-9
CASSQTQGYTEAFF
>TRBV6-1
CASRGSIASYEQYF
>TRBV14
CASSRQMLDTEAFF